The 31 T cell receptor beta chains below were found in one sample sequenced in a study of graft-versus-host responses after intestinal transplantation. Method: immunoSEQ multiplex PCR; TCRdb's copy keeps in-frame clones and lacks some. The sample lists about 54,000 clones; roughly 89% were seen once. The material was PBMCs, obtained more than 650 days after intestinal transplant. These receptors all stem from a human patient who received an intestinal transplant, so some T cells may come from the graft donor.

The chain carries TRBV10-1 and TRBJ2-7, with D uncertain. Germline V gene lookup returns CDR1 WNHNN and CDR2 SYGVQD (reference sequence). V was pared by 0 bases and J by 3 bases, with 12 bases between. This CDR3 spans 15 amino acids. The CDR3 region is CASSESPETRYEQYF. CDR3 DNA sequence: TGCGCCAGCAGTGAGTCCCCCGAGACGCGCTACGAGCAGTACTTC.

The rearrangement uses TRBV9 and TRBJ2-3, with 13 bases aligning to TRBD2. V trimming: 0 bases; J trimming: 9 bases; junction bases outside the gene matches: 1. This CDR3 is 14 amino acids long. The germline CDR1 and CDR2 sequences are SGDLS and YYNGEE. The CDR3 reads CASSVGTSGGTQYF. CDR3 nucleotide sequence: TGTGCCAGCAGCGTAGGGACTAGCGGGGGAACGCAGTATTTT.

The chain is built from TRBV4-1 and TRBJ1-2; D may be TRBD1 (6 bases). The CDR3 length is 13 residues. In germline, CDR1 is MGHRA, CDR2 YSYEKL. V was clipped by 7 bases and J by 0 bases, with 9 bases between them. This CDR3 is CASTQGTNYGYTF. The CDR3 DNA reads TGCGCCAGCACCCAGGGGACTAACTATGGCTACACCTTC.

The J gene is TRBJ2-7, the V gene TRBV11-3, with TRBD2 as a possible D gene (6 bases). Germline CDR1 is SGHNT and CDR2 is YENEEA. V was shortened by 6 bases and J by 2 bases, with 11 bases between the two germline ends. The CDR3 is 13 residues long. CDR3 coding DNA: TGTGCCAGCAGGGGGAGGCGGGCCTACGAGCAGTACTTC. Protein: CASRGRRAYEQYF.

The V call is TRBV6-5, the J call TRBJ1-2, with D perhaps TRBD1 (6 bases). V dropped 0 bases and J dropped 7 bases, with 12 bases sitting between them. CDR1 is MNHEY and CDR2 is SVGAGI in the germline V gene. This CDR3 is 14 amino acids long. The CDR3 nucleotides are TGTGCCAGCAGTTACTCGGGGGGGCAAGGTGGCTACACCTTC. It specifies CASSYSGGQGGYTF.

This rearrangement joins TRBV30 to TRBJ1-1, with no clear D. From germline, CDR1 is GTSNPN and CDR2 SVGIG (reference sequence). With 2 bases removed from V and 4 bases from J, the gap between germline ends came to 11 bases. The CDR3 sequence is 13 residues long. CDR3 in amino acids: CAWSRGRSTEAFF. The CDR3 DNA sequence: TGTGCCTGGAGTCGTGGTAGGAGCACTGAAGCTTTCTTT. Looking up the rest from reference TRBV30 and TRBJ1-1 gives the full variable domain: SQTIHQWPATLVQPVGSPLSLECTVEGTSNPNLYWYRQAAGRGLQLLFYSVGIGQISSEVPQNLSASRPQDRQFILSSKKLLLSDSGFYLCAWSRGRSTEAFFGQGTRLTVV.

The chain has TRBV30 and TRBJ2-7; D assignment may be TRBD1 or TRBD2 (5 bases each). The CDR3 has 13 amino acids. The V gene's germline CDR1 is GTSNPN and CDR2 SVGIG (reference sequence). V lost 5 bases and J lost 4, with 15 bases in between. For the CDR3, the DNA is TGTGCCTGGTCCCGGGACGGCCCATACGAGCAGTACTTC. Protein sequence: CAWSRDGPYEQYF.

V and J are TRBV13 and TRBJ1-5; D gene unclear. Deletions cut 0 bases from V and 4 bases from J, with 7 bases between. The V gene's germline CDR1 is PRHDT and CDR2 FYEKMQ (reference sequence). The CDR3 extends over 14 amino acids. This CDR3 is CASSLGRLNQPQHF. DNA for the CDR3: TGTGCCAGCAGCTTAGGGCGGCTAAATCAGCCCCAGCATTTT.

The V call is TRBV6-6, the J call TRBJ2-5; the D call may be TRBD1 or TRBD2 (6 bases each). CDR3 length: 15 residues. The V end lost 6 bases, the J end lost 5 bases, and 19 bases lay between the germline ends. The V gene's germline CDR1 is MNHNY and CDR2 SVGAGI (reference sequence). CDR3 coding DNA: TGTGCCAGCAGCAGACTAGGATTGAGGGGGGAGACCCAGTACTTC. Amino acid sequence: CASSRLGLRGETQYF.

V gene TRBV11-2 combines with J gene TRBJ1-4; TRBD1 might be the D (6 bases). This CDR3 is 14 amino acids long. The V gene lost 5 bases and the J gene lost 3 bases, with 10 bases spanning the gap. CDR1 SGHAT and CDR2 FQNNGV come from the germline V gene. CDR3 coding DNA: TGTGCCAGCAGCACAGGGCTGCCTAATGAAAAACTGTTTTTT. This codes for CASSTGLPNEKLFF.

This clone appeared once. The V call is TRBV21-1, the J call TRBJ1-2. TRBV21-1 has pseudogene status. This CDR3 is built from 14 residues. Written as DNA, the CDR3 is TGTGCCAGCAGCAACCCCGGGGTGATCCATGGCTACACCTTC. It codes for CASSNPGVIHGYTF.

V gene TRBV6-5 combines with J gene TRBJ2-7; TRBD2 might be the D (7 bases). The CDR3 sequence is 15 residues long. Germline V lookup: CDR1 MNHEY, CDR2 SVGAGI. Trimming took off 2 bases at V and 2 bases at J, with 13 bases between the two ends. CDR3 amino acids: CASSYGGARPYEQYF. Written as DNA, the CDR3 is TGTGCCAGCAGTTACGGGGGGGCTAGGCCCTACGAGCAGTACTTC.

The V gene is TRBV6-4, the J gene TRBJ1-6, with 7 bases matching TRBD1. CDR1 MRHNA and CDR2 SNTAGT come from the germline V gene. The length of the CDR3 is 14 residues. The V segment lost 9 bases and the J segment 7 bases; nucleotides outside the gene matches: 9. CDR3 region: CARRTTGLNSPLHF. The DNA of the CDR3 is TGTGCCAGACGAACGACAGGGTTGAATTCACCCCTCCACTTT.

The chain couples TRBV9 to TRBJ1-6; a weak D match, TRBD1 (5 bases). This CDR3 comprises 14 residues. Germline CDR1 is SGDLS and CDR2 is YYNGEE. Trimming cost V 0 bases and J 5 bases, with 6 bases left between them. CDR3 protein: CASSVGGNNSPLHF. The CDR3 DNA follows: TGTGCCAGCAGCGTAGGGGGGAATAATTCACCCCTCCACTTT. Full variable domain (missing parts from reference TRBV9 and TRBJ1-6): DSGVTQTPKHLITATGQRVTLRCSPRSGDLSVYWYQQSLDQGLQFLIQYYNGEERAKGNILERFSAQQFPDLHSELNLSSLELGDSALYFCASSVGGNNSPLHFGNGTRLTVT.

The rearrangement uses TRBV6-1 and TRBJ1-2; the D gene is possibly TRBD1 (5 bases). CDR1 and CDR2 from the germline V gene are MNHNS and SASEGT. CDR3 length: 14 amino acids. V lost 0 bases and J lost 8, with 13 bases in between. CDR3 sequence reads: CASSEAWGREGYTF. In DNA form, the CDR3 reads TGTGCCAGCAGTGAAGCATGGGGGAGGGAGGGCTACACCTTC.

The chain uses TRBV5-4 and TRBJ2-3; 7 bases agree with TRBD2. Germline V gene sequence: CDR1 SGHNT, CDR2 YYREEE (reference sequence). Germline trimming cut 4 bases from V and 2 bases from J; bases unmatched to any gene: 13. The CDR3 is 17 residues long. The CDR3: CASSPPRLAHTTDTQYF. CDR3 bases: TGTGCCAGCAGCCCCCCCCGACTAGCCCACACCACAGATACGCAGTATTTT.

This chain uses TRBV11-2 with TRBJ2-1; no clear D. The CDR3 covers 15 residues. Germline lookup yields CDR1 SGHAT and CDR2 FQNNGV. V was trimmed by 1 base and J by 9 bases, leaving 16 bases between them. CDR3 residues: CASSLGVMVTGEQFF. CDR3 nucleotides: TGTGCCAGCAGCTTAGGAGTTATGGTGACCGGTGAGCAGTTCTTC.

The chain has TRBV19 and TRBJ2-7; 8 positions agree with TRBD1. CDR1 is LNHDA and CDR2 is SQIVND in the germline V gene (reference sequence). The CDR3 totals 15 residues. Germline trimming cut 1 base from V and 0 bases from J; bases unmatched to any gene: 2. DNA for the CDR3: TGTGCCAGTAGTATAGGTGGACAGGGCTCCTACGAGCAGTACTTC. Protein product: CASSIGGQGSYEQYF.

The chain employs TRBV9 and TRBJ1-3; D possibly corresponds to TRBD1 (5 bases). The CDR3 loop spans 15 amino acids. Looked up from germline, CDR1 is SGDLS and CDR2 is YYNGEE. V dropped 4 bases and J dropped 0 bases, with 11 bases sitting between them. CDR3 residues: CASSSDRHSGNTIYF. The DNA for the CDR3 is TGTGCCAGCAGCTCCGACAGACACTCTGGAAACACCATATATTTT.

This clone showed up just a few times. The chain joins TRBV7-6 to TRBJ1-6; 9 nucleotides agree with TRBD1. Germline V gene lookup returns CDR1 SGHVS and CDR2 FNYEAQ. This CDR3 has 14 residues. Trimming removed 4 bases from V and 7 bases from J; junction bases left unmatched: 2. The CDR3 loop is CASSWDRDNSPLHF. Written as DNA, the CDR3 is TGTGCCAGCAGCTGGGACAGGGACAATTCACCCCTCCACTTT.

This chain uses TRBV7-5 with TRBJ2-3. TRBV7-5 is described as a pseudogene. The CDR3 loop spans 12 amino acids. This CDR3 reads CVRSDPRDTQYF. CDR3 sequence (DNA): TGTGTCAGAAGCGACCCGAGAGATACGCAGTATTTT.

The chain joins TRBV27 to TRBJ2-7, with a possible D match to TRBD2 (5 bases). V lost 5 bases and J 3 bases, leaving 17 bases between the germline ends. The CDR3 consists of 15 residues. Germline CDR1 reads MNHEY; CDR2 reads SMNVEV (reference sequence). CDR3 protein: CASSPSGIGNYEQYF. Written as DNA, the CDR3 is TGTGCCAGCAGTCCCTCCGGGATTGGGAACTACGAGCAGTACTTC.

The chain employs TRBV18 and TRBJ1-1; D call uncertain. Germline assignment: CDR1 KGHSH and CDR2 LQKENI. With 2 bases removed from V and 1 base from J, the gap between germline ends came to 5 bases. The length of the CDR3 is 13 residues. Here the CDR3 reads CASSPGKNTEAFF. The CDR3 nucleotides read TGTGCCAGCTCACCAGGGAAGAACACTGAAGCTTTCTTT.

V and J are TRBV10-2 and TRBJ2-7; the D gene is possibly TRBD2 (6 bases). Germline-derived CDR1 and CDR2 are WSHSY and SAAADI. V lost 4 bases, J lost 0 bases, and 10 bases lay in between. This CDR3 spans 14 amino acids. The CDR3 loop reads CASSVLAYSYEQYF. CDR3 DNA: TGCGCCAGCAGTGTACTAGCCTACTCCTACGAGCAGTACTTC.

The chain uses TRBV2 and TRBJ1-5; D gene unclear. V was pared by 8 bases and J by 0 bases, with 8 bases between. CDR3 length: 13 amino acids. Germline assignment: CDR1 SNHLY and CDR2 FYNNEI. The CDR3 here is CASVEYSNQPQHF. CDR3 sequence (DNA): TGTGCCAGCGTGGAGTATAGCAATCAGCCCCAGCATTTT. Drawing the rest from reference TRBV2 and TRBJ1-5, the complete variable domain is EPEVTQTPSHQVTQMGQEVILRCVPISNHLYFYWYRQILGQKVEFLVSFYNNEISEKSEIFDDQFSVERPDGSNFTLKIRSTKLEDSAMYFCASVEYSNQPQHFGDGTRLSIL.

A few counts support this clone. The chain employs TRBV19 and TRBJ1-6, with D maybe TRBD1 (5 bases). Germline values: CDR1 LNHDA, CDR2 SQIVND (reference sequence). CDR3 length equals 15 residues. V lost 6 bases, J lost 6 bases, and 15 bases lay in between. The DNA for the CDR3 is TGTGCCAGTAGCCTTACATGGGGCGGTAATTCACCCCTCCACTTT. Protein product: CASSLTWGGNSPLHF.

The chain links TRBV12-1 to TRBJ2-3; TRBD2 reflects the table's D call only, with no check against the DNA. TRBV12-1 is a pseudogene locus. This CDR3 comprises 19 residues. CDR3 region: CASSISGTSAIKDTDTQYF. The CDR3 DNA follows: TGTGCCAGCAGCATCTCCGGGACTAGCGCGATAAAGGACACAGATACGCAGTATTTT.

The rearrangement uses TRBV25-1 and TRBJ2-2; D gene uncertain. Per the germline V gene, CDR1 is MGHDK and CDR2 is SYGVNS. V was trimmed by 3 bases and J by 7 bases, leaving 9 bases between them. The CDR3 runs to 13 residues. The CDR3 DNA sequence: TGTGCCAGCAGTGAGAAGTATAACGGGGAGCTGTTTTTT. It encodes CASSEKYNGELFF. Looking up the rest from reference TRBV25-1 and TRBJ2-2 gives the full variable domain: EADIYQTPRYLVIGTGKKITLECSQTMGHDKMYWYQQDPGMELHLIHYSYGVNSTEKGDLSSESTVSRIRTEHFPLTLESARPSHTSQYLCASSEKYNGELFFGEGSRLTVL.

The V and J genes are TRBV7-8 and TRBJ2-7; 9 nucleotides agree with TRBD1. Trimming at V came to 5 bases and at J to 5 bases, leaving 7 bases not matched to a gene. This CDR3 region has 14 residues. Per germline, CDR1 SGHVS and CDR2 FQNEAQ. The CDR3 sequence: CASSTGTGLDEQYF. In DNA form, the CDR3 reads TGTGCCAGCAGCACCGGGACAGGGCTGGACGAGCAGTACTTC.

By frequency in the sample, this clone is medium-sized. The rearrangement joins TRBV20-1 to TRBJ1-1; no clear D gene. Germline CDR1 DFQATT, CDR2 SNEGSKA (reference sequence). CDR3 length: 11 residues. V was cut by 4 bases and J by 1 base, with 4 bases left in between. This CDR3 is CSANGNTEAFF. CDR3 bases: TGCAGTGCTAACGGGAACACTGAAGCTTTCTTT.

J is TRBJ2-3 and V is TRBV7-9; D is ambiguous. CDR1 SEHNR and CDR2 FQNEAQ come from the germline V gene (reference sequence). The CDR3 totals 14 residues. V was clipped by 1 base and J by 6 bases, with 11 bases between them. CDR3 sequence (DNA): TGTGCCAGCAGCTTAGTTGGATCACCGGATACGCAGTATTTT. Its protein product is CASSLVGSPDTQYF. Combining the CDR3 with reference TRBV7-9 and TRBJ2-3 gives the whole variable domain DTGVSQNPRHKITKRGQNVTFRCDPISEHNRLYWYRQTLGQGPEFLTYFQNEAQLEKSRLLSDRFSAERPKGSFSTLEIQRTEQGDSAMYLCASSLVGSPDTQYFGPGTRLTVL.